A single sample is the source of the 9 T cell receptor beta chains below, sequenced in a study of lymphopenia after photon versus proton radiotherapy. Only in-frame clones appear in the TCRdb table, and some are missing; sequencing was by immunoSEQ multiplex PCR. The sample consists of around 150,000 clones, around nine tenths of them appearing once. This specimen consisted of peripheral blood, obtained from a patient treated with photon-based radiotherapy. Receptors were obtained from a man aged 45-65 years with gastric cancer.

CDR3 sequence: CASTLFGEGNYGYTF. DNA for the CDR3: TGTGCCAGCACCTTATTCGGGGAGGGAAACTATGGCTACACCTTC. The chain joins TRBV5-6 to TRBJ1-2; no clear D. CDR1 is SGHDT and CDR2 is YYEEEE in the germline V gene. The germline V and J ends were trimmed by 6 bases and 2 bases, with 17 bases remaining between them. This CDR3 has 15 amino acids.

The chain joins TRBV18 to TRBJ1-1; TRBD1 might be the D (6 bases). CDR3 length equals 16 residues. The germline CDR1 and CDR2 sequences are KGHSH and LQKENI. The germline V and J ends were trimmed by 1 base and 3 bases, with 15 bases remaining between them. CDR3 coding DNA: TGTGCCAGCTCACCACTTCTCGGGGGGGCCTACACTGAAGCTTTCTTT. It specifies CASSPLLGGAYTEAFF.

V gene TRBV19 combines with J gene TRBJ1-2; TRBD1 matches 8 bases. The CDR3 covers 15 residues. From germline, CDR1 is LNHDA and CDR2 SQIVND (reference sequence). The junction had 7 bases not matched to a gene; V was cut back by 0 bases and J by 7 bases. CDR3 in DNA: TGTGCCAGTAGTATAGATCCAGGGGGCTCTGCTGGCTACACCTTC. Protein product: CASSIDPGGSAGYTF.

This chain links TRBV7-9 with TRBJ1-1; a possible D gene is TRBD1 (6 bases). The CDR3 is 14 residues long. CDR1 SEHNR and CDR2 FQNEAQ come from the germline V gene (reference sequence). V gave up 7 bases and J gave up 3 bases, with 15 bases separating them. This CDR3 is CASINRARDTEAFF. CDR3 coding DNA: TGTGCCAGCATCAACAGGGCCAGGGACACTGAAGCTTTCTTT.

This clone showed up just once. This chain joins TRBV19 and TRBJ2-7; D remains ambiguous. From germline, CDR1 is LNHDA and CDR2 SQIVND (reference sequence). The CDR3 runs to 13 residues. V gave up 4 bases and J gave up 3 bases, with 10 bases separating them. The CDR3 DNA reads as TGTGCCAGTAGTACAGTCCCCCTCTACGAGCAGTACTTC. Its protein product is CASSTVPLYEQYF.

CDR3 sequence (DNA): TGTGCCAGCAGCTACGGGACAGCCGAGACCCAGTACTTC. It is translated as CASSYGTAETQYF. The chain employs TRBV7-9 and TRBJ2-5; 7 bases line up with TRBD1. The CDR3 covers 13 residues. Per germline, CDR1 SEHNR and CDR2 FQNEAQ (reference sequence). V shed 4 bases, J shed 5 bases, and the junction held 4 bases outside the gene matches.

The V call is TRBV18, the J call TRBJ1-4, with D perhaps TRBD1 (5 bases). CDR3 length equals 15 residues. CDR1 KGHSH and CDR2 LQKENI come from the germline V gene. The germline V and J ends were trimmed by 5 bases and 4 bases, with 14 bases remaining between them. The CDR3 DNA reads TGTGCCAGCTCATTGCCCGGGACGGGTAATGAAAAACTGTTTTTT. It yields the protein CASSLPGTGNEKLFF.

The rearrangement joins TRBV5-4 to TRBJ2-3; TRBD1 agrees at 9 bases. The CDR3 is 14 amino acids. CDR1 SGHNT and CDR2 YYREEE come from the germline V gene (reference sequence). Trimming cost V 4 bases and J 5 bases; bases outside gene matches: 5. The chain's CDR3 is CASSKRDREDTQYF. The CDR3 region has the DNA TGTGCCAGCAGCAAAAGGGACAGGGAAGATACGCAGTATTTT.

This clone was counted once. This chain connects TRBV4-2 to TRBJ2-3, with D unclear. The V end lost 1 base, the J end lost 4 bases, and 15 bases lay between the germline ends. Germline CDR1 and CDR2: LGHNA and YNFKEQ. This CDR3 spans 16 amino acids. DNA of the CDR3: TGTGCCAGCAGCCAAGGCGGATCGGTTTTCCCAGATACGCAGTATTTT. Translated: CASSQGGSVFPDTQYF.